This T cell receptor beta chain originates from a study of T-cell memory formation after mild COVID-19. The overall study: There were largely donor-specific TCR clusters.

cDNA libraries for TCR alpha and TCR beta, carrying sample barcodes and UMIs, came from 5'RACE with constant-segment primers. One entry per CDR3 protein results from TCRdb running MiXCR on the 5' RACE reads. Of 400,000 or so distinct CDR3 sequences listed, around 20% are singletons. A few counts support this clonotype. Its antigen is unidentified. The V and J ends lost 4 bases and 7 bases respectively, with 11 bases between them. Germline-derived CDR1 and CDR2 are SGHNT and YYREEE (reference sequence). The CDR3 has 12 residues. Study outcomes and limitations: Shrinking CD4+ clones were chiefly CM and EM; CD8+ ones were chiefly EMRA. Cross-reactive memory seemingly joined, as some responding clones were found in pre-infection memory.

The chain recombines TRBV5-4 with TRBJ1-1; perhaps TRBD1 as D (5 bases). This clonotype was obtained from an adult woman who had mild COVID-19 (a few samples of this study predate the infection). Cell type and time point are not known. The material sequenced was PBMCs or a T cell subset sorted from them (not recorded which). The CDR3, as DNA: TGTGCCAGCAGCCCTAGCAGGGATGAAGCTTTCTTT. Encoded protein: CASSPSRDEAFF.